The 18 T cell receptor beta chains below were found in one sample sequenced in a study of cytomegalovirus exposure and HLA in healthy donors. The assay was immunoSEQ multiplex PCR, and TCRdb's table has in-frame clones only and misses some. Of some 130,000 clones in the sample, 89% were seen once. The specimen sequenced was PBMCs. These receptors originate from a woman aged 18-29 years in good health and CMV-seronegative.

The chain recombines TRBV5-1 with TRBJ1-2, with 9 nucleotides matching TRBD1. Per germline, CDR1 SGHRS and CDR2 YFSETQ. The junction had 10 bases not matched to a gene; V was cut back by 4 bases and J by 6 bases. This CDR3 is built from 15 residues. This CDR3 is CASSLSGTGFNGYTF. The CDR3 bases are TGCGCCAGCAGCCTATCCGGGACAGGGTTCAATGGCTACACCTTC.

This sequence joins TRBV25-1 and TRBJ2-1; TRBD2 matches at 7 bases. CDR3 length: 13 amino acids. Trimming cost V 8 bases and J 5 bases; bases outside gene matches: 6. Germline V gene lookup returns CDR1 MGHDK and CDR2 SYGVNS. This chain's CDR3 is CASAGTINNEQFF. The CDR3 nucleotides are TGTGCCAGCGCCGGGACTATAAACAATGAGCAGTTCTTC.

The CDR3 bases are TGTGCCAGCAGTCTAGGCGGGACAGGGTCAAGAAATCGGGGCTACACCTTC. Protein product: CASSLGGTGSRNRGYTF. This chain uses TRBV7-3 with TRBJ1-2; 9 bases map to TRBD1. Germline CDR1 reads SGHTA; CDR2 reads FQGTGA. Trimming removed 6 bases from V and 8 bases from J; junction bases left unmatched: 19. This CDR3 has 17 residues.

The rearrangement joins TRBV13 to TRBJ1-6; D is uncertain. The V and J ends lost 0 bases and 10 bases respectively, with 13 bases between them. Germline CDR1 is PRHDT and CDR2 is FYEKMQ (reference sequence). This CDR3 spans 15 amino acids. The CDR3 nucleotides read TGTGCCAGCAGCTTAGGCCCTGCGGGAAGGTCACCCCTCCACTTT. Translation gives CASSLGPAGRSPLHF. The full variable domain, in which reference TRBV13 and TRBJ1-6 provide the parts outside the CDR3, is AAGVIQSPRHLIKEKRETATLKCYPIPRHDTVYWYQQGPGQDPQFLISFYEKMQSDKGSIPDRFSAQQFSDYHSELNMSSLELGDSALYFCASSLGPAGRSPLHFGNGTRLTVT.

The genes are TRBV29-1 and TRBJ2-6; D may be TRBD1 (6 bases). This CDR3 is built from 14 residues. Germline V lookup: CDR1 SQVTM, CDR2 ANQGSEA. V lost 1 base, J lost 2 bases, and 6 bases lay in between. DNA of the CDR3: TGCAGCGTTGAAGCAGGGGCTGGGGCCAACGTCCTGACTTTC. Protein product: CSVEAGAGANVLTF.

The rearrangement joins TRBV5-1 to TRBJ2-7, with D unresolved. V was shortened by 1 base and J by 0 bases, with 8 bases between the two germline ends. The CDR3 contains 14 residues. Germline-derived CDR1 and CDR2 are SGHRS and YFSETQ. This CDR3 reads CASSLSLLSYEQYF. CDR3 nucleotides: TGCGCCAGCAGCTTGAGTTTACTCTCCTACGAGCAGTACTTC. Full variable domain (remainder filled in from reference TRBV5-1 and TRBJ2-7): KAGVTQTPRYLIKTRGQQVTLSCSPISGHRSVSWYQQTPGQGLQFLFEYFSETQRNKGNFPGRFSGRQFSNSRSEMNVSTLELGDSALYLCASSLSLLSYEQYFGPGTRLTVT.

This chain uses TRBV2 with TRBJ1-2; D perhaps matches TRBD1 (5 bases). Germline CDR1 reads SNHLY; CDR2 reads FYNNEI. The CDR3 covers 13 residues. V was pared by 6 bases and J by 0 bases, with 8 bases between. CDR3 in amino acids: CASRRDSNYGYTF. DNA of the CDR3: TGTGCCAGCAGAAGGGACTCTAACTATGGCTACACCTTC.

The chain employs TRBV2 and TRBJ2-2; D is perhaps TRBD1 (6 bases). V lost 8 bases and J 0 bases, leaving 13 bases between the germline ends. Per germline, CDR1 SNHLY and CDR2 FYNNEI. The CDR3 sequence is 15 residues long. The CDR3 sequence: CASLQGSANTGELFF. The CDR3 DNA is TGTGCCAGCCTACAGGGTTCGGCGAACACCGGGGAGCTGTTTTTT.

The chain combines TRBV7-8 with TRBJ1-4; 9 bases fit TRBD1. The V and J ends lost 2 bases and 8 bases, in that order; junction bases with no gene match: 6. Germline loops: CDR1 SGHVS, CDR2 FQNEAQ. The CDR3 runs 15 residues. CDR3 DNA sequence: TGTGCCAGCAGCTTAAATGGACAGGGGAGGGAAAAACTGTTTTTT. Its translation is CASSLNGQGREKLFF.

This chain links TRBV7-2 with TRBJ2-7, with D unclear. Trimming shortened V by 1 base and J by 2 bases, and 6 bases separated the two germline ends. The CDR3 is 13 residues long. Germline loops: CDR1 SGHTA, CDR2 FQGNSA. The DNA of the CDR3 is TGTGCCAGCAGCTTAGACCAGGCCTACGAGCAGTACTTC. Residues: CASSLDQAYEQYF. Using reference TRBV7-2 and TRBJ2-7 for the parts outside the CDR3, the full variable domain is GAGVSQSPSNKVTEKGKDVELRCDPISGHTALYWYRQSLGQGLEFLIYFQGNSAPDKSGLPSDRFSAERTGGSVSTLTIQRTQQEDSAVYLCASSLDQAYEQYFGPGTRLTVT.

This clone appeared once. The chain employs TRBV6-5 and TRBJ1-5; no definite D call. CDR1 is MNHEY, CDR2 SVGAGI, per germline. The V end was cut by 0 bases, the J end by 0 bases, with 6 bases between. The CDR3 is 15 amino acids. CDR3 protein: CASSYSAFSNQPQHF. In DNA, the CDR3 is TGTGCCAGCAGTTACTCAGCTTTTAGCAATCAGCCCCAGCATTTT.

The chain joins TRBV6-1 to TRBJ2-7; tentative D call: TRBD1 (5 bases). The CDR3 is 11 amino acids. The germline V gene has CDR1 MNHNS and CDR2 SASEGT. Trimming took off 6 bases at V and 9 bases at J, with 12 bases between the two ends. CDR3 coding DNA: TGTGCCAGCAGCGGACAAGCAGGGCAGTACTTC. As protein: CASSGQAGQYF.

The rearrangement uses TRBV18 and TRBJ1-2, with a tentative D call TRBD1 (6 bases). V shed 3 bases and J shed 8 bases, with 10 bases lying between them. This CDR3 comprises 12 residues. The germline V gene encodes CDR1 KGHSH and CDR2 LQKENI. The CDR3: CASSPTGLGYTF. For the CDR3, the DNA is TGTGCCAGCTCACCCACAGGGCTCGGCTACACCTTC. The full variable domain, in which reference TRBV18 and TRBJ1-2 provide the parts outside the CDR3, is NAGVMQNPRHLVRRRGQEARLRCSPMKGHSHVYWYRQLPEEGLKFMVYLQKENIIDESGMPKERFSAEFPKEGPSILRIQQVVRGDSAAYFCASSPTGLGYTFGSGTRLTVV.

The chain employs TRBV6-1 and TRBJ2-3; 8 positions match TRBD1. Germline CDR1 MNHNS, CDR2 SASEGT. V gave up 6 bases and J gave up 6 bases; unmatched junction bases: 5. This CDR3 contains 13 residues. The CDR3 loop reads CASRETGADTQYF. The CDR3 nucleotides read TGTGCCAGCAGGGAGACAGGGGCTGATACGCAGTATTTT.

This clone was detected only a few times. The chain uses TRBV6-5 and TRBJ1-5, with D maybe TRBD1 (5 bases). V was clipped by 0 bases and J by 4 bases, with 7 bases between them. CDR1 and CDR2 (germline): MNHEY, SVGAGI. CDR3 size: 14 residues. CDR3 nucleotides: TGTGCCAGCAGTTACTCGACAGAGAATCAGCCCCAGCATTTT. Protein: CASSYSTENQPQHF.

The chain joins TRBV9 to TRBJ2-7, with 15 bases fitting TRBD2. Germline V CDR1 and CDR2: SGDLS, YYNGEE. The V gene end was trimmed by 3 bases and the J gene end by 7 bases; junction bases not matched to a gene: 5. This CDR3 has 15 residues. This CDR3 reads CASSARTSGGGEQYF. The CDR3 bases are TGTGCCAGCAGCGCCCGGACTAGCGGGGGGGGAGAGCAGTACTTC.

In this sample, this clone turned up a few times. The chain recombines TRBV29-1 with TRBJ2-7; tentatively, D is TRBD1 (5 bases). The CDR3 totals 13 residues. V was pared by 4 bases and J by 3 bases, with 13 bases between. Looked up from germline, CDR1 is SQVTM and CDR2 is ANQGSEA. The CDR3 nucleotides read TGCAGCGTTGGGGGCGGCAGGTACTACGAGCAGTACTTC. It encodes CSVGGGRYYEQYF.

A few counts support this clone. In DNA, the CDR3 is TGTGCCAGCAGCTCCCGGGACAGCACGAAGCAGTACTTC. Translation gives CASSSRDSTKQYF. The V call is TRBV11-3, the J call TRBJ2-7; TRBD1 matches at 7 bases. CDR1 and CDR2 (germline): SGHNT, YENEEA. Trimming at V came to 4 bases and at J to 8 bases, leaving 8 bases not matched to a gene. This CDR3 is built from 13 residues. The full variable domain, with the rest looked up from reference TRBV11-3 and TRBJ2-7, is EAGVVQSPRYKIIEKKQPVAFWCNPISGHNTLYWYLQNLGQGPELLIRYENEEAVDDSQLPKDRFSAERLKGVDSTLKIQPAELGDSAVYLCASSSRDSTKQYFGPGTRLTVT.